This TCR beta chain was documented in a study of shared clonotypes between healthy human individuals. V shed 7 bases and J shed 0 bases, with 10 bases lying between them. In germline, CDR1 is MNHEY, CDR2 SMNVEV (reference sequence). The CDR3 contains 14 residues. The table came from immunoSEQ multiplex PCR; TCRdb's copy has only in-frame clones and leaves some out. The top ten clones hold about 0.52% of a sample with 1,100,000 or so clones, 75% to 80% of them seen once. The rearrangement uses TRBV27 and TRBJ1-3; D gene uncertain. The TCR was taken from a young man in good health. Some clones in this sample may be carry-over from other donors' samples. The sample taken for sequencing was memory CD4+ T cells from PBMCs. Subset: CD45RA-negative fraction. DNA for the CDR3: TGTGCCAGCAACGACGGAAACTCTGGAAACACCATATATTTT. Amino acids: CASNDGNSGNTIYF.